These 15 T cell receptor beta chains were all obtained from the same sample, sequenced in a study of blood T cell repertoires in COVID-19. Assay: immunoSEQ multiplex PCR; the TCRdb copy retains only in-frame clones and omits some. The sample contains 200,000 to 250,000 clones, under 90% of which appear only once. Sequencing input: peripheral blood. All receptors come from a woman of 80 years or more with COVID-19, enrolled during active disease.

In its sample, this clone was seen a few times. V gene TRBV3-1 (or the pseudogene TRBV3-2) combines with J gene TRBJ1-3, with unresolved D. The CDR3 runs 17 residues. V lost 1 base and J 0 bases, leaving 13 bases between the germline ends. The V gene's germline CDR1 is LGHDT and CDR2 YNNKEL (reference sequence). The CDR3 DNA reads as TGTGCCAGCAGCCAAGTCATTGTCACTAGCTCTGGAAACACCATATATTTT. Translation: CASSQVIVTSSGNTIYF.

The chain couples TRBV12-3 or TRBV12-4 to TRBJ1-4; 8 nucleotides match TRBD1. The CDR3 totals 12 residues. The CDR3 nucleotides are TGTGCAGCTAGGCAGGGGGCAGGAAAACTGTTTTTT. Its translation: CAARQGAGKLFF.

The J gene is TRBJ2-5, the V gene TRBV5-4, with D possibly being TRBD1 (5 bases). Germline CDR1 SGHNT, CDR2 YYREEE (reference sequence). Deletions cut 0 bases from V and 6 bases from J, with 9 bases between. This CDR3 contains 13 residues. The CDR3 DNA reads as TGTGCCAGCAGCTTGGAGGGGCGAAAGACCCAGTACTTC. Translating gives CASSLEGRKTQYF.

The chain carries TRBV5-8 and TRBJ1-5; D uncertain. The CDR3 totals 14 residues. Trimming took 0 bases from V and 3 from J, leaving 7 bases between them. Germline V gene data show CDR1 as SGHTS and CDR2 as YDEGEE. The CDR3 sequence is CASSLGPYNQPQHF. The CDR3 DNA sequence: TGTGCCAGCAGCTTGGGGCCGTACAATCAGCCCCAGCATTTT. The full variable domain, its missing parts supplied by reference TRBV5-8 and TRBJ1-5, is EAGVTQSPTHLIKTRGQQATLRCSPISGHTSVYWYQQALGLGLQFLLWYDEGEERNRGNFPPRFSGRQFPNYSSELNVNALELEDSALYLCASSLGPYNQPQHFGDGTRLSIL.

The chain carries TRBV19 and TRBJ1-5, with 10 bases that match TRBD1. V shed 4 bases and J 2 bases; nucleotides not matched to a gene: 14. Per germline, CDR1 LNHDA and CDR2 SQIVND (reference sequence). The CDR3 has 19 residues. The DNA of the CDR3 is TGTGCCAGTAGTACCGCGCGGGACAGGGGCCACGGTGGCAATCAGCCCCAGCATTTT. It specifies CASSTARDRGHGGNQPQHF.

This chain links TRBV6-6 with TRBJ1-6; D is uncertain. V shed 7 bases and J shed 10 bases, with 14 bases lying between them. Germline CDR1 is MNHNY and CDR2 is SVGAGI (reference sequence). This CDR3 spans 13 amino acids. Written as DNA, the CDR3 is TGTGCCAGCAACCCACTTCTCGGGTCACCCCTCCACTTT. It yields the protein CASNPLLGSPLHF.

The rearrangement links TRBV4-2 to TRBJ2-1; 10 bases line up with TRBD2. Germline V gene data show CDR1 as LGHNA and CDR2 as YNFKEQ. Unmatched junction bases numbered 12, after V lost 1 base and J lost 9 bases. The CDR3 is 17 amino acids. In DNA form, the CDR3 reads TGTGCCAGCAGCCAAGCCGAAAGGACTAGCGGAGGGGCTGAGCAGTTCTTC. Amino acids: CASSQAERTSGGAEQFF.

This clone has just one count. The genes are TRBV19 and TRBJ2-4, with TRBD1 identical over 9 bases. J gave up 10 bases and V 1 base, and 8 bases lay outside the gene matches. Germline-derived CDR1 and CDR2 are LNHDA and SQIVND (reference sequence). This CDR3 region has 15 residues. The CDR3 bases are TGTGCCAGTAGTATAGGGACAGGGGTGGTTGGTATTCAGTACTTC. Encoded protein: CASSIGTGVVGIQYF.

This chain joins TRBV5-1 and TRBJ1-2, with a weak D call TRBD1 (6 bases). Trimming removed 2 bases at V and 7 bases at J, with 15 bases between. Per the germline V gene, CDR1 is SGHRS and CDR2 is YFSETQ. CDR3 length: 14 amino acids. The CDR3: CASSFLTGSLGYTF. DNA of the CDR3: TGCGCCAGCAGCTTTCTGACAGGCTCCCTTGGCTACACCTTC. The full variable domain, with the rest looked up from reference TRBV5-1 and TRBJ1-2, is KAGVTQTPRYLIKTRGQQVTLSCSPISGHRSVSWYQQTPGQGLQFLFEYFSETQRNKGNFPGRFSGRQFSNSRSEMNVSTLELGDSALYLCASSFLTGSLGYTFGSGTRLTVV.

The chain joins TRBV5-6 to TRBJ1-2; 8 bases agree with TRBD1. CDR1 and CDR2 (germline): SGHDT, YYEEEE. CDR3 length: 17 residues. The trim removed 0 bases at V and 5 bases at J, leaving 12 bases unmatched. CDR3 coding DNA: TGTGCCAGCAGCTTGGGAGGGACAGGACCCCCTGTTTATGGCTACACCTTC. Its translation is CASSLGGTGPPVYGYTF.

The chain joins TRBV2 to TRBJ2-7, with 9 bases that match TRBD1. CDR1 and CDR2 (germline): SNHLY, FYNNEI. V was pared by 7 bases and J by 7 bases, with 5 bases of the junction left unmatched. The CDR3 extends over 12 amino acids. CDR3 bases: TGTGCCAGCATTGGACAGGGGAGAGAGCAGTACTTC. Its translation is CASIGQGREQYF.

The chain joins TRBV5-5 to TRBJ2-3, with 12 positions matching TRBD2. The CDR3 is 16 residues long. Trimming at V came to 3 bases and at J to 3 bases, leaving 5 bases not matched to a gene. The germline gives CDR1 SGHKS, CDR2 YYEKEE (reference sequence). The DNA of the CDR3 is TGTGCCAGCAGCTCGATGGGACTAGCGGGTACAGATACGCAGTATTTT. Translation gives CASSSMGLAGTDTQYF. The complete variable domain, with remaining parts taken from reference TRBV5-5 and TRBJ2-3, reads DAGVTQSPTHLIKTRGQQVTLRCSPISGHKSVSWYQQVLGQGPQFIFQYYEKEERGRGNFPDRFSARQFPNYSSELNVNALLLGDSALYLCASSSMGLAGTDTQYFGPGTRLTVL.

The chain combines TRBV7-3 with TRBJ2-3, with TRBD2 matching over 10 bases. Trimming at V came to 5 bases and at J to 2 bases, leaving 7 bases not matched to a gene. CDR1 SGHTA and CDR2 FQGTGA come from the germline V gene. This CDR3 is 16 amino acids long. The CDR3 DNA reads as TGTGCCAGCAGCACCGGGACTAGCGCTTTCACAGATACGCAGTATTTT. Protein product: CASSTGTSAFTDTQYF.

The rearrangement links TRBV3-1 (or the pseudogene TRBV3-2) to TRBJ2-5, with TRBD2 identical over 7 bases. V was clipped by 4 bases and J by 1 base; unmatched bases: 3. Germline CDR1 and CDR2: LGHDT and YNNKEL (reference sequence). The CDR3 loop spans 14 amino acids. The CDR3 nucleotides are TGTGCCAGCAGCCCAGCTAGCGGCCAAGAGACCCAGTACTTC. It codes for CASSPASGQETQYF.

The chain links TRBV18 to TRBJ2-7, with a tentative D call TRBD2 (6 bases). The V end lost 4 bases, the J end lost 3 bases, and 10 bases lay between the germline ends. CDR1 is KGHSH, CDR2 LQKENI, per germline. The CDR3 extends over 13 amino acids. This CDR3 is CASSRGVGYEQYF. The DNA for the CDR3 is TGTGCCAGCTCACGGGGGGTCGGCTACGAGCAGTACTTC.